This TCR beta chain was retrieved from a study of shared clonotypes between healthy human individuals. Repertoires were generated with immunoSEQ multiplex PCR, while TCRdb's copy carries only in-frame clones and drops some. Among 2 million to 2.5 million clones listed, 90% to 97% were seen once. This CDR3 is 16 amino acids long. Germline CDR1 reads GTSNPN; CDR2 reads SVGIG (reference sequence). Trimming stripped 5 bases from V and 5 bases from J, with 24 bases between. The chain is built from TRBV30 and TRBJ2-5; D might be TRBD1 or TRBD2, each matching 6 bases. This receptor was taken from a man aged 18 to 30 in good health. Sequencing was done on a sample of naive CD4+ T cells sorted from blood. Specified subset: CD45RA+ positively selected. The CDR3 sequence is CAWVADHKGGPETQYF. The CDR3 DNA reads TGTGCCTGGGTGGCGGACCATAAGGGGGGCCCTGAGACCCAGTACTTC.